Shown below are 8 T cell receptor beta chains from a single sample sequenced in a study of vaccination and CD4 T cells after COVID-19 (dated by TCRdb to between 2021 and 2023). Libraries were prepared through PCR. Sequencing took place on an Illumina iSeq 100. TCR sequencing of DNA from cultured CD4+ T cells used the Oncomine TCR Beta short-read assay at the Johns Hopkins FTIC core. The raw public reads went through TCRdb reprocessing: fastp at Q25, MiXCR clone calling, in-frame beta chains kept. Rows with a matching CDR3 protein are joined into one entry that keeps the most common DNA and genes. For this sample there are roughly 15,000 distinct CDR3 sequences; around two fifths appear just once. Clones ranked in the top ten supply about 10% of the sample. According to the study, the label for this sample's treatment or condition signals: roughly 10-day PBMC culture with coronavirus spike peptide pools or control peptides (ViraFEST assay).

These receptors' targets are unknown. Sample: CD4+ T cells from blood, cultured in vitro. The receptor source for this set is a human donor who had recovered from COVID-19.

The V and J genes are TRBV19 and TRBJ2-1; 14 bases line up with TRBD2. Germline V lookup: CDR1 LNHDA, CDR2 SQIVND (reference sequence). J gave up 6 bases and V 5 bases, and 3 bases lay outside the gene matches. The CDR3 spans 15 residues. CDR3: CASSPGTSGSNEQFF. CDR3 sequence (DNA): TGTGCCAGTAGTCCCGGGACTAGCGGGAGCAATGAGCAGTTCTTC.

In its sample, this clonotype was seen a few times. This chain joins TRBV7-3 and TRBJ2-1; TRBD1 aligns across 11 bases. The junction had 16 bases not matched to a gene; V was cut back by 5 bases and J by 16 bases. The CDR3 covers 15 residues. Germline CDR1 is SGHTA and CDR2 is FQGTGA. In DNA, the CDR3 is TGTGCCAGCAGCCCCTCCGGACAGGGGGCGTTCGAGCCCTTCTTC. It is translated as CASSPSGQGAFEPFF.

This clonotype has more than one count but fewer than ten. The rearrangement uses TRBV6-1 and TRBJ1-5; D is uncertain. The CDR3 loop spans 11 amino acids. The V gene lost 2 bases and the J gene lost 6 bases, with 2 bases spanning the gap. CDR1 is MNHNS, CDR2 SASEGT, per germline. CDR3 protein: CASSEFQPQHF. The DNA for the CDR3 is TGTGCCAGCAGTGAATTTCAGCCCCAGCATTTT.

The chain employs TRBV6-1 and TRBJ1-5; weak D call: TRBD1 (5 bases). Germline-derived CDR1 and CDR2 are MNHNS and SASEGT. Trimming cost V 6 bases and J 1 base, with 19 bases left between them. The CDR3 has 17 amino acids. This CDR3 is CASRDGDLLGSNQPQHF. The CDR3 DNA sequence: TGTGCCAGCAGAGATGGGGACCTCCTGGGGAGCAATCAGCCCCAGCATTTT.

This clonotype was recorded a few times. The rearrangement joins TRBV10-3 to TRBJ1-2; weak D call: TRBD1 (6 bases). This CDR3 is 16 amino acids long. The germline V and J ends were trimmed by 3 bases and 4 bases, with 18 bases remaining between them. The germline V gene has CDR1 ENHRY and CDR2 SYGVKD. The CDR3 loop is CAISDRGGSSIYGYTF. CDR3 coding DNA: TGTGCCATCAGTGATAGAGGGGGGTCCTCGATCTATGGCTACACCTTC.

There are a few counts of this clonotype. The gene calls are TRBV11-2 and TRBJ2-5, with 13 bases fitting TRBD2. V was pared by 5 bases and J by 6 bases, with 6 bases of the junction left unmatched. Germline-derived CDR1 and CDR2 are SGHAT and FQNNGV. The CDR3 has 15 amino acids. The CDR3 sequence: CASSRGLAGDKTQYF. The CDR3 region has the DNA TGTGCCAGCAGCCGCGGACTAGCGGGAGACAAGACCCAGTACTTC.

This rearrangement joins TRBV18 to TRBJ2-7, with 7 nucleotides matching TRBD2. V lost 6 bases, J lost 1 base, and 6 bases stayed unmatched. The CDR3 is made up of 14 amino acids. In germline, CDR1 is KGHSH, CDR2 LQKENI. This CDR3 reads CASSQGLLSYEQYF. The CDR3 DNA is TGTGCCAGCTCCCAGGGACTATTATCCTACGAGCAGTACTTC.

The chain carries TRBV7-9 and TRBJ2-1, with 11 bases identical to TRBD2. The CDR3 loop spans 15 amino acids. Per the germline V gene, CDR1 is SEHNR and CDR2 is FQNEAQ (reference sequence). V lost 5 bases to trimming and J lost 8 bases; unmatched junction nucleotides: 8. The CDR3 DNA follows: TGTGCCAGCAGCCCTCGAAATAGCGGGAGGGATGAGCAGTTCTTC. It yields the protein CASSPRNSGRDEQFF.